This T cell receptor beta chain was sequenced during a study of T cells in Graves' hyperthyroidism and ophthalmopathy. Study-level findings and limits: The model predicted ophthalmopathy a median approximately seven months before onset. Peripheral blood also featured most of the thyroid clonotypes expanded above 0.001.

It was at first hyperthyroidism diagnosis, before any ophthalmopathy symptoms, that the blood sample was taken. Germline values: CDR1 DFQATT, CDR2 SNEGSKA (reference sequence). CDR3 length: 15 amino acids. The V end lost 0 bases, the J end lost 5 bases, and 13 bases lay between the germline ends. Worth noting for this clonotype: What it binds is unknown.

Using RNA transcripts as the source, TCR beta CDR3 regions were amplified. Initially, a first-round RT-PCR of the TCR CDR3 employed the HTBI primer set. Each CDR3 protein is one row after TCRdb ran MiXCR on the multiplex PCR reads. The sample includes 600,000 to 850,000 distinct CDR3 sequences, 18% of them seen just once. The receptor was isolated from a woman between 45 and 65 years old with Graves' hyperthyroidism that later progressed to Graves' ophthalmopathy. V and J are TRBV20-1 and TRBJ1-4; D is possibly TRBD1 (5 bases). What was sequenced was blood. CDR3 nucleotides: TGCAGTGCTAGAGATCTAAGGGGTCCGAATGAAAAACTGTTTTTT. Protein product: CSARDLRGPNEKLFF.